The present T cell receptor (beta chain) was sequenced within a study of CD8+ T cells in alopecia areata. General study points: Greater clonality was observed in lesional scalp samples, especially alopecia totalis/universalis, versus normal scalp. Resident alphabeta T-cell populations of normal skin are likewise subject to sequencing in scalp samples. Patients showed less clear TCR sequence sharing than mice, possibly partly because of HLA diversity.

The CDR3 totals 11 residues. V shed 7 bases, J shed 4 bases, and the junction held 4 bases outside the gene matches. The germline CDR1 and CDR2 sequences are DFQATT and SNEGSKA (reference sequence). Points on this clone: The antigen is undetermined.

Cell sorting was applied to PBMCs, and CD4+ and CD8+ T cells were collected. The authors extracted RNA and reverse transcribed it into cDNA as the sequencing template. TCRdb keeps only in-frame clones here, not all; method: immunoSEQ multiplex PCR. Of 150,000 to 200,000 clones detected, about three fifths appear once; the ten largest clones hold about 4.9%. Sequencing was carried out using CD4+ T cells sorted from blood. The chain combines TRBV20-1 with TRBJ2-7; 7 nucleotides agree with TRBD2. This sequence originates from a human donor in good health. CDR3 sequence: CSVAGVYEQYF. The CDR3, as DNA: TGCAGTGTCGCGGGAGTTTACGAGCAGTACTTC.